These T cell receptor beta chains were read from a single sample in a study of T-cell memory formation after mild COVID-19. TCRdb re-called the 5' RACE reads through MiXCR, storing one row per CDR3 protein. The table includes about 120,000 distinct CDR3 sequences, roughly 15% detected once. The sample was PBMCs or a T cell subset sorted from them (not recorded which). These receptors all come from an adult woman who had mild COVID-19 (a few samples of this study predate the infection). Cell type and time point are not known. Each CDR3 is given with its conserved first and last residue. D genes are given only for firm matches. For some rows the clone size is stated as once, few or many, or as a class when expanded; others skip it.

v_gene	j_gene	abundance	d_gene	CDR3aa	CDR3nt
TRBV27	TRBJ2-7	many	NA	CASSFRRGEQYF	TGTGCCAGCAGTTTCCGCAGGGGCGAGCAGTACTTC
TRBV5-1	TRBJ2-7	few	NA	CASSVSRVEEQYF	TGCGCCAGCAGCGTAAGCAGGGTGGAGGAGCAGTACTTC
TRBV30	TRBJ2-3	few	NA	CAWIVRQGVADTQYF	TGTGCCTGGATCGTACGTCAGGGCGTCGCAGATACGCAGTATTTT
TRBV7-2	TRBJ2-2	NA	NA	CASSLDPGELFF	TGTGCCAGCAGCTTAGATCCCGGGGAGCTGTTTTTT
TRBV6-2/TRBV6-3	TRBJ2-3	NA	TRBD2	CASRHGIAGPLFFSTQYF	TGTGCCAGCAGACACGGGATAGCGGGACCGCTCTTTTTCAGTACGCAGTATTTT
TRBV29-1	TRBJ2-2	few	TRBD1	CSVGRQGASTGELFF	TGCAGCGTTGGGCGACAGGGGGCGAGCACCGGGGAGCTGTTTTTT
TRBV20-1	TRBJ2-5	many	NA	CSAYGDVVGETQYF	TGCAGTGCATACGGGGATGTAGTCGGAGAGACCCAGTACTTC
TRBV30	TRBJ2-3	NA	TRBD2	CAWSYGGTSTDTQYF	TGTGCCTGGAGTTACGGGGGGACGAGCACAGATACGCAGTATTTT
TRBV11-2	TRBJ2-6	NA	TRBD2	CASSLEGLADNSGANVLTF	TGTGCCAGCAGCTTAGAAGGTCTAGCGGATAACTCTGGGGCCAACGTCCTGACTTTC
TRBV20-1	TRBJ2-1	NA	NA	CSARAPRQGNEQFF	TGCAGTGCTAGAGCCCCGCGCCAGGGCAATGAGCAGTTCTTC
TRBV12-3/TRBV12-4	TRBJ1-2	NA	NA	CASSLIGRGYTF	TGTGCCAGCAGTTTAATTGGGCGTGGCTACACCTTC
TRBV5-1	TRBJ2-3	NA	TRBD2	CASSSGVPGLAGSNPTQYF	TGCGCCAGCAGCTCGGGGGTACCGGGACTAGCGGGATCTAACCCTACGCAGTATTTT
TRBV12-3/TRBV12-4	TRBJ2-2	NA	NA	CASSLRLAVGELFF	TGTGCCAGCAGTTTACGGCTAGCCGTCGGGGAGCTGTTTTTT
TRBV11-2	TRBJ1-5	few	NA	CASSLGEHQPQHF	TGTGCCAGCAGCTTAGGGGAGCATCAGCCCCAGCATTTT
TRBV11-3	TRBJ2-1	NA	TRBD2	CASSFFAGVNNEQFF	TGTGCCAGCAGCTTTTTTGCGGGAGTGAACAATGAGCAGTTCTTC
TRBV6-2/TRBV6-3	TRBJ2-1	NA	TRBD2	CASSWKPGLGIYNEQFF	TGTGCCAGCAGCTGGAAACCGGGACTAGGGATCTACAATGAGCAGTTCTTC
TRBV29-1	TRBJ2-7	few	TRBD1	CSVSGQGNYEQYF	TGCAGCGTTTCGGGACAGGGCAACTACGAGCAGTACTTC
TRBV6-5	TRBJ2-7	few	TRBD2	CASRLTSGGTLYEQYF	TGTGCCAGCAGACTAACTAGCGGGGGGACCCTCTACGAGCAGTACTTC
TRBV12-3/TRBV12-4	TRBJ2-3	NA	NA	CASRPGTGRLHFTQYF	TGTGCCAGCAGACCCGGGACTGGGAGGCTGCATTTTACGCAGTATTTT
TRBV11-2	TRBJ2-3	few	NA	CASSLGRVASTDTQYF	TGTGCCAGCAGCTTAGGGAGAGTTGCTAGCACAGATACGCAGTATTTT
TRBV25-1	TRBJ2-5	once	NA	CASSDQDRYQETQYF	TGTGCCAGCAGTGACCAAGACAGGTACCAAGAGACCCAGTACTTC
TRBV6-6	TRBJ2-3	NA	TRBD2	CASSYRRTSHPNTDTQYF	TGTGCCAGCAGTTACCGCCGGACTAGCCACCCAAACACAGATACGCAGTATTTT
TRBV4-3	TRBJ2-3	few	NA	CASSQSTADTQYF	TGCGCCAGCAGCCAGTCGACAGCCGATACGCAGTATTTT
TRBV7-2	TRBJ2-5	few	NA	CASSFSPPPVRETQYF	TGTGCCAGCAGCTTCTCACCACCCCCCGTTCGAGAGACCCAGTACTTC
TRBV12-3/TRBV12-4	TRBJ2-3	NA	NA	CAIAGGPDTQYF	TGTGCCATCGCCGGCGGGCCCGATACGCAGTATTTT
TRBV3-1	TRBJ2-5	NA	TRBD2	CASSQDSLAGALGETQYF	TGTGCCAGCAGCCAAGATTCACTAGCGGGGGCCCTGGGCGAGACCCAGTACTTC
TRBV5-1	TRBJ2-7	few	NA	CASSLAIEVSYEQYF	TGCGCCAGCAGCTTGGCCATCGAGGTCTCCTACGAGCAGTACTTC
TRBV7-8	TRBJ1-3	NA	TRBD1	CASSLTGTGFSGNTIYF	TGTGCCAGCAGCTTAACCGGGACAGGGTTCTCTGGAAACACCATATATTTT
TRBV9	TRBJ2-3	few	NA	CASSGTPDPYTQYF	TGTGCCAGCAGCGGGACCCCGGATCCCTATACGCAGTATTTT
TRBV27	TRBJ2-2	NA	NA	CASSLGPPNTGELFF	TGTGCCAGCAGTTTAGGACCACCGAACACCGGGGAGCTGTTTTTT
TRBV6-6	TRBJ1-1	NA	NA	CASSYSGFNTEAFF	TGTGCCAGCAGTTACTCGGGGTTTAACACTGAAGCTTTCTTT
TRBV29-1	TRBJ1-1	few	NA	CSVEGGLGGGTEAFF	TGCAGCGTTGAAGGGGGTCTTGGAGGGGGCACTGAAGCTTTCTTT
TRBV7-6	TRBJ2-3	few	NA	CASSLATGHARTDTQYF	TGTGCCAGCAGCTTAGCTACAGGGCACGCACGGACAGATACGCAGTATTTT
TRBV12-3/TRBV12-4	TRBJ2-1	few	NA	CASQQRTYNEQFF	TGTGCCAGCCAACAGCGAACCTACAATGAGCAGTTCTTC
TRBV4-2	TRBJ1-1	NA	NA	CASSPRVLREGMNTEAFF	TGTGCCAGCAGCCCCCGGGTCTTAAGAGAGGGCATGAACACTGAAGCTTTCTTT
TRBV12-3/TRBV12-4	TRBJ2-5	NA	NA	CASSLGVAKYF	TGTGCCAGCAGTTTAGGGGTAGCGAAGTACTTC
TRBV6-5	TRBJ2-3	few	TRBD2	CASSLHGGALPDTQYF	TGTGCCAGCAGTCTACACGGGGGGGCATTGCCAGATACGCAGTATTTT
TRBV12-3/TRBV12-4	TRBJ2-7	NA	NA	CASSPRTWAPGEQYF	TGTGCCAGCAGTCCCCGGACCTGGGCTCCCGGCGAGCAGTACTTC
TRBV10-3	TRBJ2-5	few	TRBD2	CAIQRGGQETQYF	TGTGCCATCCAGCGGGGGGGCCAGGAGACCCAGTACTTC
TRBV5-5	TRBJ2-7	NA	TRBD2	CASSLLAGHSYEQYF	TGTGCCAGCAGCTTGCTAGCGGGGCATTCCTACGAGCAGTACTTC
TRBV29-1	TRBJ1-3	NA	NA	CSVEGTSEGHGNTIYF	TGCAGCGTTGAAGGGACTTCCGAGGGGCATGGAAACACCATATATTTT
TRBV25-1	TRBJ1-2	NA	TRBD1	CASSEPGQGIYGYTF	TGTGCCAGCAGTGAACCGGGACAGGGGATCTATGGCTACACCTTC
TRBV7-8	TRBJ1-5	many	NA	CASSTTTDQPQHF	TGTGCCAGCAGCACCACGACAGATCAGCCCCAGCATTTT
TRBV24-1	TRBJ2-6	NA	TRBD1	CATSEPDRAGANVLTF	TGTGCCACCAGTGAACCCGACAGGGCTGGGGCCAACGTCCTGACTTTC
TRBV5-1	TRBJ1-1	few	NA	CASSSRVADAEAFF	TGCGCCAGCAGCTCCAGGGTCGCTGACGCTGAAGCTTTCTTT
TRBV4-1	TRBJ1-1	few	TRBD1	CASSQYSGTGGLSTEAFF	TGCGCCAGCAGCCAATACTCCGGGACAGGGGGCCTGAGCACTGAAGCTTTCTTT
TRBV7-2	TRBJ2-3	NA	TRBD2	CASSLASGSVTQYF	TGTGCCAGCAGCTTAGCTAGCGGGAGTGTTACGCAGTATTTT